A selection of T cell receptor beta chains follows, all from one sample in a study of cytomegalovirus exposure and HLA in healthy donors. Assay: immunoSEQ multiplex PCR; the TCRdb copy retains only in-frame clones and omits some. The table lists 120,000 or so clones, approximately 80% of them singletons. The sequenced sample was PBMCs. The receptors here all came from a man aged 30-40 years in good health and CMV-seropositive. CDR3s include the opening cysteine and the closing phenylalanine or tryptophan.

CDR3: CASSPPGQPKRAFF
J: TRBJ1-1
V: TRBV7-9

CDR3: CASIPSAGGRYEQYF
J: TRBJ2-7
V: TRBV6-1

CDR3: CASSAPTSFSLMDGDEQFF
J: TRBJ2-1
V: TRBV7-6

CDR3: CASSPDRQNTEAFF
J: TRBJ1-1
V: TRBV7-9

CDR3: CASSLAAEDKAFF
J: TRBJ1-1
V: TRBV7-9

CDR3: CASRRPGQHSYEQYF
J: TRBJ2-7
V: TRBV6-5

CDR3: CASSLANRGGYTF
J: TRBJ1-2
V: TRBV5-1

CDR3: CASSFLSGQGTEAFF
J: TRBJ1-1
V: TRBV28

CDR3: CASVFGNTIYF
J: TRBJ1-3
V: TRBV6-5

CDR3: CASSSAAGGPSGGTDTQYF
J: TRBJ2-3
V: TRBV7-3

CDR3: CASSQDAGGRMLGTGELFF
J: TRBJ2-2
V: TRBV4-2

CDR3: CASSETQTGDGEKLFF
J: TRBJ1-4
V: TRBV6-1

CDR3: CASSYSRTGIGYTF
J: TRBJ1-2
V: TRBV6-5

CDR3: CASGLITGVTYNEQFF
J: TRBJ2-1
V: TRBV12-5

CDR3: CASSPNIHLDTEAFF
J: TRBJ1-1
V: TRBV27

CDR3: CASGLGVSRYNEQFF
J: TRBJ2-1
V: TRBV12-5

CDR3: CASSQTGTTNNEQFF
J: TRBJ2-1
V: TRBV11-2

CDR3: CASGGQGYSGANVLTF
J: TRBJ2-6
V: TRBV28

CDR3: CASSVVSGGASGELFF
J: TRBJ2-2
V: TRBV9

CDR3: CASSEGLAGIRGETQYF
J: TRBJ2-5
V: TRBV10-1

CDR3: CASSEGRAEEQYF
J: TRBJ2-7
V: TRBV10-2

CDR3: CASSLLRWTGTSYGYTF
J: TRBJ1-2
V: TRBV7-8